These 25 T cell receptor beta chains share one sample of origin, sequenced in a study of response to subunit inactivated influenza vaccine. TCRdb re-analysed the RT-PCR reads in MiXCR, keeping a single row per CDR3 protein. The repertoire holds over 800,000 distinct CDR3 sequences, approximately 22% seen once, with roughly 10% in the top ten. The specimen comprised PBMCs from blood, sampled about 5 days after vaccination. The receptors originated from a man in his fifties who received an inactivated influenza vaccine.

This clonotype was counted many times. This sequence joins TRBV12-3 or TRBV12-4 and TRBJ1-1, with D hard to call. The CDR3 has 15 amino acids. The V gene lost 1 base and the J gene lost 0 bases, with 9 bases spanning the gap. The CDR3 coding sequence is TGTGCCAGCAGTTTAGACAGATCGATGAACACTGAAGCTTTCTTT. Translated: CASSLDRSMNTEAFF.

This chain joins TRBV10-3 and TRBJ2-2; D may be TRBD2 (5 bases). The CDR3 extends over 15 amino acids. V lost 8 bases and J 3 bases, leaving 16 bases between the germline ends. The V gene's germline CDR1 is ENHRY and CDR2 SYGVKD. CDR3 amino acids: CAIEPGEVDTGELFF. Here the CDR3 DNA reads TGTGCCATCGAACCCGGGGAAGTGGACACCGGGGAGCTGTTTTTT.

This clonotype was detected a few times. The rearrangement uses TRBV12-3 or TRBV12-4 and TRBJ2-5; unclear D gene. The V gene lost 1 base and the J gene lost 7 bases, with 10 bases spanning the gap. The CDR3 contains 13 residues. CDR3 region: CASSLDRRGTQYF. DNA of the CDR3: TGTGCCAGCAGTTTAGATCGGAGAGGGACCCAGTACTTC.

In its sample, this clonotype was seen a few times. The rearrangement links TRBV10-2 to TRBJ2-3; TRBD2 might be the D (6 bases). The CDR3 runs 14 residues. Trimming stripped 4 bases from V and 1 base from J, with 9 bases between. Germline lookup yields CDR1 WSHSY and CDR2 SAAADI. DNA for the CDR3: TGCGCCAGCAGTGTGGCGGGGCGCACAGATACGCAGTATTTT. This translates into CASSVAGRTDTQYF.

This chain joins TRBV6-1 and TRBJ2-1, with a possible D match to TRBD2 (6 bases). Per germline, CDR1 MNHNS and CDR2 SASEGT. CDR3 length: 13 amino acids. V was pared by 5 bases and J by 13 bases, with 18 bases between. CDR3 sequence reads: CASSPEYTSSQFF. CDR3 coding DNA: TGTGCCAGCAGTCCCGAATATACTAGCTCCCAGTTCTTC.

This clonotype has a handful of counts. The CDR3 region is CSATGGGRWGYGYTF. The CDR3 DNA follows: TGCAGTGCTACAGGCGGGGGCCGGTGGGGCTATGGCTACACCTTC. This chain uses TRBV20-1 with TRBJ1-2, with a possible D match to TRBD1 (6 bases). CDR3 size: 15 residues. Trimming took off 4 bases at V and 4 bases at J, with 19 bases between the two ends. Germline lookup yields CDR1 DFQATT and CDR2 SNEGSKA (reference sequence).

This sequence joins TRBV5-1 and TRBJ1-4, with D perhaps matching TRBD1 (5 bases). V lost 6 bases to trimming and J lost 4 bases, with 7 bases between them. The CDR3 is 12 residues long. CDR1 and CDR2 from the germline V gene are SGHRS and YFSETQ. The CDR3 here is CASTDSNEKLFF. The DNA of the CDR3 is TGCGCCAGCACTGACAGTAATGAAAAACTGTTTTTT.

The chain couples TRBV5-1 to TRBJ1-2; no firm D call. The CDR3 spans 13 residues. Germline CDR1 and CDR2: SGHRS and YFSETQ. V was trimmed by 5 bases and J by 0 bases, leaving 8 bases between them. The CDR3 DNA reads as TGCGCCAGCAGATCTGACCCTAACTATGGCTACACCTTC. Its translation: CASRSDPNYGYTF. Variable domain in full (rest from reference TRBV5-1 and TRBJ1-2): KAGVTQTPRYLIKTRGQQVTLSCSPISGHRSVSWYQQTPGQGLQFLFEYFSETQRNKGNFPGRFSGRQFSNSRSEMNVSTLELGDSALYLCASRSDPNYGYTFGSGTRLTVV.

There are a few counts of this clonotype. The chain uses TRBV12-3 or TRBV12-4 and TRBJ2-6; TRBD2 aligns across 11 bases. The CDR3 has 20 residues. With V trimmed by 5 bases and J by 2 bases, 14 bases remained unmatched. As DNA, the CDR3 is TGTGCCAGCAGTCCCCCTGCGGTAGCGGGAGGGCCTGCTGGGGCCAACGTCCTGACTTTC. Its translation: CASSPPAVAGGPAGANVLTF.

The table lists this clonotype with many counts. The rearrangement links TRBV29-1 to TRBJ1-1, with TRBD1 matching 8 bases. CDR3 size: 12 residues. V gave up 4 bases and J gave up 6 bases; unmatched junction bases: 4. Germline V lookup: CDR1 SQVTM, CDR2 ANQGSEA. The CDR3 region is CSVGDRGAEAFF. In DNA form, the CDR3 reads TGCAGCGTTGGTGACAGGGGCGCTGAAGCTTTCTTT.

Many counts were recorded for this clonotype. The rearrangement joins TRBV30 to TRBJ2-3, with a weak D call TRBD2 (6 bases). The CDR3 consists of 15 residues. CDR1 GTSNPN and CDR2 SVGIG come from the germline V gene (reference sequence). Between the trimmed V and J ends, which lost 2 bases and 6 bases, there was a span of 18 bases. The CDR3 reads CAWSPGGRGSDTQYF. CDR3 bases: TGTGCCTGGAGTCCCGGCGGACGGGGGTCGGATACGCAGTATTTT.

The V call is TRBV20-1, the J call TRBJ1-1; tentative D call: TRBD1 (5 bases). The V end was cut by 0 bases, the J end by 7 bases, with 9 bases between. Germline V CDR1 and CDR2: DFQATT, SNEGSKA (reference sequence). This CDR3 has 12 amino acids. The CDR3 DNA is TGCAGTGCTAGAGATGGGACCCTTGAAGCTTTCTTT. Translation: CSARDGTLEAFF.

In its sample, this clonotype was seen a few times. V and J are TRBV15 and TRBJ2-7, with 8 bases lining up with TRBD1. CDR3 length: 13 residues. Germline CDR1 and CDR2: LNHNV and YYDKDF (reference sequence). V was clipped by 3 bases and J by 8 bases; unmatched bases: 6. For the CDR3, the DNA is TGTGCCACCAGCAGGGACAGGGTATACCAGCAGTACTTC. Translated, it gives CATSRDRVYQQYF.

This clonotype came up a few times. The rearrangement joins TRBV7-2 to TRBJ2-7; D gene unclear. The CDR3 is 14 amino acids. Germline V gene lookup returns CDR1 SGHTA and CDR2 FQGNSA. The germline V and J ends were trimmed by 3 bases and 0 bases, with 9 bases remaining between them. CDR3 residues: CASSFLGRSYEQYF. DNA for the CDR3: TGTGCCAGCAGCTTCCTTGGTCGCTCCTACGAGCAGTACTTC.

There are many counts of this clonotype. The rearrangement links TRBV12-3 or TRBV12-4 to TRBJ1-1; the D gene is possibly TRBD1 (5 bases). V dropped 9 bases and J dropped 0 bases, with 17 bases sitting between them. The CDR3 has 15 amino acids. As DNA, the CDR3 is TGTGCCAGTAAGAAGGACGGACACATGAACACTGAAGCTTTCTTT. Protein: CASKKDGHMNTEAFF.

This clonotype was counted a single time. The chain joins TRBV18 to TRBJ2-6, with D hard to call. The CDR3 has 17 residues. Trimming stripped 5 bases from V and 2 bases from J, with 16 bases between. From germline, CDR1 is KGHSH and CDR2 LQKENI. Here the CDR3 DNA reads TGTGCCAGCTCAACCTCTACCGGTCTCGCTGGGGCCAACGTCCTGACTTTC. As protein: CASSTSTGLAGANVLTF.

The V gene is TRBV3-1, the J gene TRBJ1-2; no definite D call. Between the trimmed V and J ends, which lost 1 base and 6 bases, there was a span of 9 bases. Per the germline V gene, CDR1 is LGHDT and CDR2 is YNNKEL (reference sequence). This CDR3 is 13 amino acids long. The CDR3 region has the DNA TGTGCCAGCAGCCAAGTTCAGCAGGATGGCTACACCTTC. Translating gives CASSQVQQDGYTF.

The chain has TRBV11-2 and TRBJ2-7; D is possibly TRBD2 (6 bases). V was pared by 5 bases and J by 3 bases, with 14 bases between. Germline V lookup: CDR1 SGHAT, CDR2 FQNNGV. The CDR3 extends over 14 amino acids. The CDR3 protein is CASSPISGIYEQYF. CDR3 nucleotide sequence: TGTGCCAGCAGCCCGATTAGCGGTATCTACGAGCAGTACTTC.

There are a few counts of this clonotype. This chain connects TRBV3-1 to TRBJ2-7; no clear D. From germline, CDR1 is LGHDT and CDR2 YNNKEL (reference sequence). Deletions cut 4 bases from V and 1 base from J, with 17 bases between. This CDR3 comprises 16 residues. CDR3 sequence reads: CASSPFFTWSSYEQYF. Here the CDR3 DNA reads TGTGCCAGCAGCCCGTTCTTTACATGGAGTTCCTACGAGCAGTACTTC.

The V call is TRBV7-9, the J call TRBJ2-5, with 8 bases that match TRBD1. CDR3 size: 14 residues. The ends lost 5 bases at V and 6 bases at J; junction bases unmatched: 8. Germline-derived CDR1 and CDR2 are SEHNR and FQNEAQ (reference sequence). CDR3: CASSTPGQAQTQYF. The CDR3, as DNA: TGTGCCAGCAGCACGCCGGGACAGGCGCAGACCCAGTACTTC.

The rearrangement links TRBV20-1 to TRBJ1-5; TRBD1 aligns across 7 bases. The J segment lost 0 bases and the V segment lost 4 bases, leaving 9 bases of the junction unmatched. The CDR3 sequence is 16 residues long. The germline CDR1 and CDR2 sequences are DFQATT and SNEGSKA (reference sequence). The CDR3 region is CSATKGQLYSNQPQHF. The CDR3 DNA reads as TGCAGTGCTACTAAGGGACAGCTTTATAGCAATCAGCCCCAGCATTTT.

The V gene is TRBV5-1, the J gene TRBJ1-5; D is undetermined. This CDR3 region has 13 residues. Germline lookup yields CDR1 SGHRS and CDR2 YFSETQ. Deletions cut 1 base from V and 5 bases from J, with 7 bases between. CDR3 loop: CASSLMPDQPQHF. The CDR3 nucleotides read TGCGCCAGCAGCTTGATGCCAGATCAGCCCCAGCATTTT.

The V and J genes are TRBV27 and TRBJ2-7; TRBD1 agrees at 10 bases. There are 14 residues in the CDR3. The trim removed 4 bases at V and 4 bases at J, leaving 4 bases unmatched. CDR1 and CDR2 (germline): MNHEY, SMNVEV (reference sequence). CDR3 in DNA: TGTGCCAGCAGTTCGACAGGGGGCAAGTACGAGCAGTACTTC. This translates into CASSSTGGKYEQYF.

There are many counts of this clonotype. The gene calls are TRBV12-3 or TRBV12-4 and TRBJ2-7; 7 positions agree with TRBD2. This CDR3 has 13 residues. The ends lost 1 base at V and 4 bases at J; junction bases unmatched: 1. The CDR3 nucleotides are TGTGCCAGCAGTTTAGAGCGGGGATACGAGCAGTACTTC. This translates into CASSLERGYEQYF.

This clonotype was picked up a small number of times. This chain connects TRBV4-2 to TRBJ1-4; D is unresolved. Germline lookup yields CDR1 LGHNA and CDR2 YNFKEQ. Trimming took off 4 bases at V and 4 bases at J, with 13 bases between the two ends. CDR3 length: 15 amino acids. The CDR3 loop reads CASSRNPSSNEKLFF. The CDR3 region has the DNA TGTGCCAGCAGCCGCAACCCCTCTAGTAATGAAAAACTGTTTTTT.